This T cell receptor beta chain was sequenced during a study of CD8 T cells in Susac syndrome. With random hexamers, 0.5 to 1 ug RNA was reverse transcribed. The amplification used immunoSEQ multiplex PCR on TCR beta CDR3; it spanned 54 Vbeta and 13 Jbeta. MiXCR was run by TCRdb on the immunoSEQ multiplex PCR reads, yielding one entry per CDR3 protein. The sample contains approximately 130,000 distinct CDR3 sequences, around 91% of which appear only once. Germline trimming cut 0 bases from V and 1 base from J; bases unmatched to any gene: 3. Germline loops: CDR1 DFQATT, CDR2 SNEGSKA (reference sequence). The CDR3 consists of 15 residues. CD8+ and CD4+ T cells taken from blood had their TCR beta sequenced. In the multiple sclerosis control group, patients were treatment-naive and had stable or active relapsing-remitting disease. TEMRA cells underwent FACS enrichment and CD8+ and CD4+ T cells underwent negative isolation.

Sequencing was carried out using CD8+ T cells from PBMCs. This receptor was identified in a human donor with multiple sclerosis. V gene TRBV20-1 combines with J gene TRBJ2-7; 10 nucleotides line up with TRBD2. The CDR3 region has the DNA TGCAGTGCTAGAGAACTAGCGGGGACGTCCTACGAGCAGTACTTC. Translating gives CSARELAGTSYEQYF.